This TCR beta chain was captured in a study of OX40 agonist ivuxolimab in advanced cancers. The wider study: Averaging 60 years in age, with a range of roughly 20 to 80, the cohort was 65% to 90% male. Study-wide points: Antigen specificity of clonally expanded peripheral T cells was not established.

Sequenced by immunoSEQ multiplex PCR; TCRdb stores in-frame clones only, minus some. The data show 39,000 or so clones, 70% to 90% seen once. Trimming cost V 0 bases and J 8 bases, with 12 bases left between them. The CDR3 is made up of 14 amino acids. Germline-derived CDR1 and CDR2 are SGHRS and YFSETQ. About this clone itself: Its target is not known.

This sequence originates from an adult with an advanced solid tumor such as melanoma, head and neck, liver or kidney cancer. Specimen: CD4+ or CD8+ T cells sorted from blood, collected in a trial of the OX40 agonist ivuxolimab. The gene calls are TRBV5-1 and TRBJ1-5; D might be TRBD1 (5 bases). CDR3 sequence: CASSLESGREPQHF. In nucleotides, the CDR3 is TGCGCCAGCAGCTTGGAGTCGGGCAGGGAGCCCCAGCATTTT.